Given below is one T cell receptor (beta chain) in context. Its antigen is as yet unknown. TCRdb independently ran MiXCR on the PCR reads; one entry per CDR3 protein. The sample has 10,000 to 15,000 distinct CDR3 sequences, around half seen once. Time point indicated: before preoperative PTX-NDP chemotherapy. Patients received paclitaxel-nedaplatin as preoperative chemotherapy before surgery. The data were taken from a study of esophageal squamous cell carcinoma under preoperative chemotherapy. Study-level findings and limits: Clonal contraction, more than amplification, hit abundant clones after paclitaxel-nedaplatin.

This TCR was sampled from a human donor with esophageal squamous cell carcinoma. The donor label of this sample is uncertain. This specimen was acquired from a patient given preoperative chemotherapy.

The CDR3, as DNA: TGTGCCAGCAGTTCCAACACAGATACGCAGTATTTT. Amino acids: CASSSNTDTQYF. The chain combines TRBV6-5 with TRBJ2-3; D unresolved. Germline V gene lookup returns CDR1 MNHEY and CDR2 SVGAGI. The V and J ends lost 4 bases and 2 bases respectively, with 4 bases between them. The CDR3 runs to 12 residues.